The 22 T cell receptor beta chains reported below all come from one sample, sequenced in a study of blood T cell repertoires in COVID-19. TCRdb keeps only in-frame clones here, not all; method: immunoSEQ multiplex PCR. The sample holds around 450,000 clones; 87% are singletons and the top ten take almost 2%. Sequenced sample: PBMCs or T cells enriched from blood (not recorded which). The receptor source for this set is a woman aged 18-30 years with acute COVID-19.

This clone turned up a few times. This chain links TRBV5-6 with TRBJ2-7; the D gene is possibly TRBD1 (5 bases). The CDR3 covers 13 residues. Trimming took 2 bases from V and 0 from J, leaving 6 bases between them. Germline V gene data show CDR1 as SGHDT and CDR2 as YYEEEE. CDR3 coding DNA: TGTGCCAGCAGCTTTCAGGGCTCCTACGAGCAGTACTTC. Translated: CASSFQGSYEQYF. The full variable domain, completed using reference TRBV5-6 and TRBJ2-7, is DAGVTQSPTHLIKTRGQQVTLRCSPKSGHDTVSWYQQALGQGPQFIFQYYEEEERQRGNFPDRFSGHQFPNYSSELNVNALLLGDSALYLCASSFQGSYEQYFGPGTRLTVT.

In regard to this clone: Additional DNA sequences in this sample encode the identical CDR3. The gene calls are TRBV3-1 (or the pseudogene TRBV3-2) and TRBJ1-5; D is uncertain. Germline V gene sequence: CDR1 LGHDT, CDR2 YNNKEL (reference sequence). The CDR3 length is 13 residues. V was shortened by 0 bases and J by 6 bases, with 6 bases between the two germline ends. As DNA, the CDR3 is TGTGCCAGCAGCCAAGATCGGGGTCAGCCCCAGCATTTT. This codes for CASSQDRGQPQHF.

The chain combines TRBV29-1 with TRBJ2-5, with D possibly being TRBD1 (6 bases). Trimming left V 4 bases short and J 9 bases short, with 15 bases between. Germline CDR1 reads SQVTM; CDR2 reads ANQGSEA. CDR3 size: 12 residues. The CDR3 reads CSVGEPKGAQYF. The DNA of the CDR3 is TGCAGCGTTGGAGAACCGAAGGGGGCCCAGTACTTC. Full variable domain (rest looked up from reference TRBV29-1 and TRBJ2-5): SAVISQKPSRDICQRGTSLTIQCQVDSQVTMMFWYRQQPGQSLTLIATANQGSEATYESGFVIDKFPISRPNLTFSTLTVSNMSPEDSSIYLCSVGEPKGAQYFGPGTRLLVL.

V usage is TRBV11-3 and J usage is TRBJ1-3, with no clear D. The germline gives CDR1 SGHNT, CDR2 YENEEA. Between the trimmed V and J ends, which lost 4 bases and 2 bases, there was a span of 15 bases. CDR3 size: 16 residues. CDR3 sequence reads: CASSSVVDFTGNTIYF. For the CDR3, the DNA is TGTGCCAGCAGCTCGGTAGTGGACTTTACTGGAAACACCATATATTTT.

The chain employs TRBV4-2 and TRBJ2-7; 8 bases line up with TRBD1. The CDR3 covers 17 residues. Germline V gives CDR1 LGHNA, CDR2 YNFKEQ. With V trimmed by 5 bases and J by 2 bases, 14 bases remained unmatched. CDR3: CASSDRQGTKLTYEQYF. The CDR3, as DNA: TGTGCCAGCAGCGACCGACAGGGGACAAAATTAACCTACGAGCAGTACTTC.

The V and J genes are TRBV7-2 and TRBJ2-2, with 9 bases identical to TRBD2. Trimming at V came to 7 bases and at J to 8 bases, leaving 14 bases not matched to a gene. This CDR3 comprises 16 residues. Germline CDR1 SGHTA, CDR2 FQGNSA. The CDR3 spells CASNSRSGAGGGELFF. In DNA form, the CDR3 reads TGTGCCAGCAACTCCCGTTCAGGAGCGGGAGGAGGGGAGCTGTTTTTT.

This chain joins TRBV10-1 and TRBJ2-4; D gene uncertain. Trimming removed 0 bases from V and 2 bases from J, with 14 bases in between. Germline loops: CDR1 WNHNN, CDR2 SYGVQD (reference sequence). The CDR3 runs 17 residues. CDR3 region: CASSESQRYGPKNIQYF. The CDR3 DNA reads TGCGCCAGCAGTGAGTCGCAACGTTATGGGCCCAAAAACATTCAGTACTTC.

This clone was recorded only once. V and J are TRBV7-8 and TRBJ2-3, with TRBD2 identical over 8 bases. V lost 1 base and J lost 5; bases outside the gene matches: 8. CDR3 length: 16 residues. Germline V gene data show CDR1 as SGHVS and CDR2 as FQNEAQ. For the CDR3, the DNA is TGTGCCAGCAGCTTAGAGGGACTAGGAATTAAAGATACGCAGTATTTT. It translates to CASSLEGLGIKDTQYF. Using reference TRBV7-8 and TRBJ2-3 for the parts outside the CDR3, the full variable domain is GAGVSQSPRYKVAKRGQDVALRCDPISGHVSLFWYQQALGQGPEFLTYFQNEAQLDKSGLPSDRFFAERPEGSVSTLKIQRTQQEDSAVYLCASSLEGLGIKDTQYFGPGTRLTVL.

This chain connects TRBV2 to TRBJ2-1; D uncertain. The CDR3 is 15 amino acids. Deletions cut 6 bases from V and 0 bases from J, with 12 bases between. Germline V gene sequence: CDR1 SNHLY, CDR2 FYNNEI. The CDR3, as DNA: TGTGCCAGCAGCCTCGACAAATTCTCCTACAATGAGCAGTTCTTC. It codes for CASSLDKFSYNEQFF.

The rearrangement links TRBV12-3 or TRBV12-4 to TRBJ2-1; 8 bases match TRBD2. The CDR3 has 13 amino acids. V lost 8 bases, J lost 4 bases, and 4 bases stayed unmatched. CDR3 sequence: CASGGLAYNEQFF. In DNA form, the CDR3 reads TGTGCCAGCGGTGGACTAGCTTACAATGAGCAGTTCTTC.

The chain recombines TRBV5-5 with TRBJ1-2; the match to TRBD1 covers 7 bases. With 1 base clipped from V and 4 bases from J, the junction kept 4 bases outside the gene matches. This CDR3 has 14 amino acids. CDR1 is SGHKS and CDR2 is YYEKEE in the germline V gene (reference sequence). DNA for the CDR3: TGTGCCAGCAGCTTGACGGGACAGAGCTATGGCTACACCTTC. Amino acids: CASSLTGQSYGYTF.

V gene TRBV27 combines with J gene TRBJ2-1, with 11 bases matching TRBD2. Germline lookup yields CDR1 MNHEY and CDR2 SMNVEV (reference sequence). V lost 5 bases and J lost 3; bases outside the gene matches: 3. The CDR3 has 15 residues. CDR3 sequence reads: CASSILAGDYNEQFF. The DNA for the CDR3 is TGTGCCAGCAGTATACTAGCGGGAGACTACAATGAGCAGTTCTTC.

V usage is TRBV21-1 and J usage is TRBJ2-7; TRBD2 was called by the table and not checked on the DNA. TRBV21-1 has pseudogene status. The CDR3 sequence is 15 residues long. CDR3 loop: CASSPRPYAGYEQYF. CDR3 DNA sequence: TGTGCCAGCAGCCCTCGCCCATATGCGGGGTACGAGCAGTACTTC.

The chain combines TRBV7-9 with TRBJ2-1; TRBD2 agrees at 9 bases. With 1 base clipped from V and 8 bases from J, the junction kept 9 bases outside the gene matches. CDR3 length: 16 residues. Germline values: CDR1 SEHNR, CDR2 FQNEAQ (reference sequence). DNA of the CDR3: TGTGCCAGCAGCTTAGGCGGTAGCGGGAGAATCGATGAGCAGTTCTTC. This codes for CASSLGGSGRIDEQFF.

J is TRBJ2-2 and V is TRBV5-4; TRBD2 might be the D (5 bases). V was trimmed by 4 bases and J by 2 bases, leaving 12 bases between them. The CDR3 length is 15 residues. Germline CDR1 SGHNT, CDR2 YYREEE (reference sequence). For the CDR3, the DNA is TGTGCCAGCAGCCTCACTAGGTTTAACACCGGGGAGCTGTTTTTT. Amino acids: CASSLTRFNTGELFF.

The chain recombines TRBV7-9 with TRBJ2-5, with D possibly matching TRBD1 (6 bases). CDR1 SEHNR and CDR2 FQNEAQ come from the germline V gene (reference sequence). The CDR3 is 14 amino acids. V was shortened by 1 base and J by 2 bases, with 8 bases between the two germline ends. CDR3 DNA sequence: TGTGCCAGCAGCTTAGAAGGGGGACAAGAGACCCAGTACTTC. Amino acid sequence: CASSLEGGQETQYF.

The chain has TRBV19 and TRBJ2-7, with TRBD2 matching 8 bases. The ends lost 3 bases at V and 2 bases at J; junction bases unmatched: 3. Per germline, CDR1 LNHDA and CDR2 SQIVND (reference sequence). The CDR3 consists of 14 residues. Written as DNA, the CDR3 is TGTGCCAGTAGTATTGCGGGAGGTACCTACGAGCAGTACTTC. This encodes CASSIAGGTYEQYF.

This sequence joins TRBV10-3 and TRBJ2-7; D may be TRBD2 (5 bases). This CDR3 is built from 15 residues. CDR1 is ENHRY and CDR2 is SYGVKD in the germline V gene. V lost 2 bases, J lost 1 base, and 12 bases lay in between. The CDR3 here is CAISESQRISYEQYF. CDR3 in DNA: TGTGCCATCAGTGAGAGCCAGCGGATTTCCTACGAGCAGTACTTC.

The chain has TRBV6-1 and TRBJ2-1; 13 bases fit TRBD2. The CDR3 contains 17 residues. Germline lookup yields CDR1 MNHNS and CDR2 SASEGT. The V and J ends lost 2 bases and 3 bases, in that order; junction bases with no gene match: 4. The chain's CDR3 is CASSEWTSGSLYNEQFF. CDR3 sequence (DNA): TGTGCCAGCAGTGAATGGACTAGCGGGAGTCTCTACAATGAGCAGTTCTTC.

In its sample, this clone was seen a few times. The chain links TRBV10-3 to TRBJ1-1; no definite D call. Trimming took off 0 bases at V and 3 bases at J, with 8 bases between the two ends. This CDR3 is 14 amino acids long. The germline gives CDR1 ENHRY, CDR2 SYGVKD. The CDR3 is CAISESPGDTEAFF. DNA of the CDR3: TGTGCCATCAGTGAGTCCCCGGGAGACACTGAAGCTTTCTTT.

The J gene is TRBJ1-4, the V gene TRBV28; D is perhaps TRBD1 (5 bases). With 3 bases removed from V and 0 bases from J, the gap between germline ends came to 11 bases. Germline CDR1 is MDHEN and CDR2 is SYDVKM. The CDR3 is 16 amino acids. The CDR3 sequence is CASSFGGSATNEKLFF. The CDR3 DNA reads as TGTGCCAGCAGTTTTGGGGGGAGTGCAACTAATGAAAAACTGTTTTTT.

The chain links TRBV7-3 to TRBJ2-3; D possibly corresponds to TRBD1 (6 bases). In germline, CDR1 is SGHTA, CDR2 FQGTGA. The V end lost 3 bases, the J end lost 6 bases, and 13 bases lay between the germline ends. CDR3 length equals 14 residues. CDR3 region: CASSLDSFTDTQYF. The CDR3 DNA sequence: TGTGCCAGCAGCTTGGACAGCTTCACGGATACGCAGTATTTT.